This passage covers 25 T cell receptor beta chains from one sample sequenced in a study of T cells after posttransplantation cyclophosphamide. Method: immunoSEQ multiplex PCR; TCRdb's copy keeps in-frame clones and lacks some. Among 51,000 or so clones listed, around 94% were seen once. The source material was PBMCs. Every receptor here comes from a woman aged 30 to 39 in good health and a related stem cell transplant donor.

The V and J genes are TRBV27 and TRBJ2-5, with D possibly TRBD1 on 5 matching bases. Near its end, the DNA agrees better with TRBJ2-7, so the J call may be wrong. From germline, CDR1 is MNHEY and CDR2 SMNVEV (reference sequence). CDR3 length: 13 residues. CDR3 bases: TGTGCCAGCAGTTTAGCAGGGTTCTACGAGCAGTACTTC. It translates to CASSLAGFYEQYF.

The genes are TRBV28 and TRBJ2-7; 7 positions match TRBD2. The germline CDR1 and CDR2 sequences are MDHEN and SYDVKM. V lost 5 bases and J lost 7; bases outside the gene matches: 5. This CDR3 contains 12 residues. CDR3 region: CASSPPGGEQYF. The CDR3 DNA is TGTGCCAGCAGTCCCCCGGGGGGTGAGCAGTACTTC.

J is TRBJ1-3 and V is TRBV11-2; TRBD1 agrees at 9 bases. Germline V CDR1 and CDR2: SGHAT, FQNNGV. This CDR3 has 18 residues. Trimming removed 3 bases from V and 4 bases from J; junction bases left unmatched: 13. CDR3 DNA: TGTGCCAGCAGCTTCCGACAGGGGGGAAGCGAATTAGGAAACACCATATATTTT. It specifies CASSFRQGGSELGNTIYF.

The chain recombines TRBV19 with TRBJ2-2; no firm D call. Germline V gene sequence: CDR1 LNHDA, CDR2 SQIVND (reference sequence). CDR3 length: 15 residues. V lost 5 bases, J lost 7 bases, and 17 bases lay in between. Here the CDR3 DNA reads TGTGCCAGTAGTCCCCCGGGTCGGGTTAGCGGGGAGCTGTTTTTT. Its translation: CASSPPGRVSGELFF.

The chain couples TRBV2 to TRBJ1-2; 7 positions agree with TRBD1. V was clipped by 5 bases and J by 4 bases; unmatched bases: 4. In germline, CDR1 is SNHLY, CDR2 FYNNEI. The CDR3 sequence is 13 residues long. CDR3 DNA sequence: TGTGCCAGCAGTAGGGACAGTGGCTATGGCTACACCTTC. Its protein is CASSRDSGYGYTF.

The J gene is TRBJ1-2, the V gene TRBV12-5; weak D call: TRBD1 (6 bases). Germline CDR1 LGHNT, CDR2 FRNRAP. The CDR3 has 14 amino acids. Trimming cost V 7 bases and J 4 bases, with 16 bases left between them. The CDR3 region has the DNA TGTGCTAGTGCCTTGGACAGAGGACGCTATGGCTACACCTTC. Translation: CASALDRGRYGYTF.

The V and J genes are TRBV5-1 and TRBJ1-2; TRBD1 is a possible D gene (5 bases). The CDR3 runs 16 residues. V gave up 4 bases and J gave up 0 bases, with 16 bases separating them. From germline, CDR1 is SGHRS and CDR2 YFSETQ. DNA for the CDR3: TGCGCCAGCAGCCCAGTCGCAGGGAATGCTAACTATGGCTACACCTTC. It yields the protein CASSPVAGNANYGYTF.

The V gene is TRBV9, the J gene TRBJ2-5; 13 bases align to TRBD2. The V segment lost 4 bases and the J segment 5 bases; nucleotides outside the gene matches: 5. Looked up from germline, CDR1 is SGDLS and CDR2 is YYNGEE. This CDR3 comprises 15 residues. The CDR3, as DNA: TGTGCCAGCAGCCCGGGGACTAGCGGGGTTGAGACCCAGTACTTC. It encodes CASSPGTSGVETQYF.

The rearrangement uses TRBV7-2 and TRBJ2-7, with 7 bases fitting TRBD1. The germline V gene encodes CDR1 SGHTA and CDR2 FQGNSA. J lost 7 bases, V lost 5 bases, and 11 bases had no gene match. The CDR3 contains 14 residues. The CDR3 reads CASSLNRGVGEQYF. Here the CDR3 DNA reads TGTGCCAGCAGCCTTAACAGGGGTGTGGGTGAGCAGTACTTC.

The sample holds one count of this clone. V and J are TRBV19 and TRBJ1-1; D not certain. Germline V CDR1 and CDR2: LNHDA, SQIVND (reference sequence). This CDR3 comprises 13 residues. Between the trimmed V and J ends, which lost 5 bases and 1 base, there was a span of 8 bases. DNA for the CDR3: TGTGCCAGTAGTCCTCCCTGGAACACTGAAGCTTTCTTT. Translating it yields CASSPPWNTEAFF.

In its sample, this clone was seen once. The V gene is TRBV15, the J gene TRBJ2-1; a weak D match, TRBD2 (5 bases). V dropped 0 bases and J dropped 2 bases, with 8 bases sitting between them. Germline loops: CDR1 LNHNV, CDR2 YYDKDF (reference sequence). This CDR3 contains 15 residues. CDR3 in DNA: TGTGCCACCAGCAGAGATATGGGAGCCTACAATGAGCAGTTCTTC. Translated, it gives CATSRDMGAYNEQFF.

The chain employs TRBV7-9 and TRBJ2-3; 9 positions agree with TRBD2. Germline-derived CDR1 and CDR2 are SEHNR and FQNEAQ (reference sequence). After removal of 0 bases from V and 15 bases from J, the junction contained 7 bases not matched to a gene. The CDR3 sequence is 13 residues long. The CDR3 here is CASSLAIPSGVYF. DNA for the CDR3: TGTGCCAGCAGCTTAGCAATCCCTAGCGGGGTATATTTT.

This clone was seen a single time. This chain uses TRBV11-2 with TRBJ2-1, with D possibly TRBD2 on 6 matching bases. Germline V gene data show CDR1 as SGHAT and CDR2 as FQNNGV. The CDR3 loop spans 13 amino acids. V gave up 3 bases and J gave up 9 bases, with 12 bases separating them. CDR3 amino acids: CASSLGLPREQFF. In nucleotides, the CDR3 is TGTGCCAGCAGCTTGGGACTCCCTCGTGAGCAGTTCTTC.

As to this clone: The junction does not match germline at one end; this may be a read error. The gene calls are TRBV10-3 and TRBJ2-7; perhaps TRBD1 as D (5 bases). The CDR3 sequence is 12 residues long. From germline, CDR1 is ENHRY and CDR2 SYGVKD. CDR3 DNA sequence: TGTGCCGTCAGCGACAGCTCCTACGAGCAGTACTTC. Protein product: CAVSDSSYEQYF.

The chain combines TRBV6-4 with TRBJ1-5, with D hard to call. Per germline, CDR1 MRHNA and CDR2 SNTAGT. The V end lost 5 bases, the J end lost 4 bases, and 9 bases lay between the germline ends. The CDR3 extends over 13 amino acids. CDR3 bases: TGTGCCAGCAGTCCCACGGGGAATCAGCCCCAGCATTTT. Translating gives CASSPTGNQPQHF.

The chain combines TRBV6-1 with TRBJ1-4; 10 nucleotides line up with TRBD1. The V gene's germline CDR1 is MNHNS and CDR2 SASEGT. The CDR3 runs to 15 residues. J was trimmed by 8 bases and V by 6 bases; bases with no gene match: 9. Here the CDR3 reads CASRKDRGLGEKLFF. The CDR3, as DNA: TGTGCCAGCAGGAAGGACAGGGGGTTGGGGGAAAAACTGTTTTTT.

J is TRBJ1-4 and V is TRBV6-5; D not resolved. This CDR3 spans 16 amino acids. V was clipped by 0 bases and J by 0 bases, with 8 bases between them. In germline, CDR1 is MNHEY, CDR2 SVGAGI. The CDR3 sequence: CASSYSWASTNEKLFF. CDR3 in DNA: TGTGCCAGCAGTTACTCGTGGGCATCAACTAATGAAAAACTGTTTTTT.

The gene calls are TRBV6-4 and TRBJ2-3, with D perhaps matching TRBD2 (7 bases). CDR1 MRHNA and CDR2 SNTAGT come from the germline V gene. The V end was cut by 2 bases, the J end by 1 base, with 10 bases between. The CDR3 is made up of 15 amino acids. The chain's CDR3 is CASSDEGGGTDTQYF. The CDR3, as DNA: TGTGCCAGCAGTGACGAGGGGGGGGGCACAGATACGCAGTATTTT.

The gene calls are TRBV7-2 and TRBJ2-3, with 8 nucleotides matching TRBD2. The CDR3 sequence is 16 residues long. The germline gives CDR1 SGHTA, CDR2 FQGNSA. Unmatched junction bases numbered 8, after V lost 5 bases and J lost 1 base. CDR3 region: CASSPYPLAGTDTQYF. CDR3 nucleotides: TGTGCCAGCAGCCCATATCCACTAGCGGGCACAGATACGCAGTATTTT.

The genes are TRBV27 and TRBJ2-7, with TRBD1 matching 7 bases. The V segment lost 6 bases and the J segment 0 bases; nucleotides outside the gene matches: 5. Germline CDR1 MNHEY, CDR2 SMNVEV (reference sequence). This CDR3 spans 14 amino acids. The CDR3 loop is CASSQGQTSYEQYF. CDR3 in DNA: TGTGCCAGCAGCCAGGGACAGACCTCCTACGAGCAGTACTTC.

This rearrangement joins TRBV29-1 to TRBJ2-5; 9 bases align to TRBD1. The CDR3 is made up of 13 amino acids. CDR1 and CDR2 from the germline V gene are SQVTM and ANQGSEA. J lost 4 bases, V lost 7 bases, and 7 bases had no gene match. The CDR3 sequence: CSENGQGLETQYF. The CDR3 DNA follows: TGCAGCGAAAACGGACAGGGGCTAGAGACCCAGTACTTC.

This chain connects TRBV30 to TRBJ1-1; D might be TRBD1 (6 bases). This CDR3 is 13 amino acids long. Trimming left V 4 bases short and J 4 bases short, with 13 bases between. Germline CDR1 and CDR2: GTSNPN and SVGIG (reference sequence). CDR3: CAWNYREGTEAFF. CDR3 in DNA: TGTGCCTGGAACTACAGGGAGGGCACTGAAGCTTTCTTT.

The chain joins TRBV4-1 to TRBJ2-7; no firm D call. Germline assignment: CDR1 MGHRA and CDR2 YSYEKL. CDR3 size: 15 residues. V shed 5 bases and J shed 2 bases, with 16 bases lying between them. CDR3 bases: TGCGCCAGCAGCGGCCAGGTCCTAACCACCTACGAGCAGTACTTC. This gives the protein CASSGQVLTTYEQYF.

V usage is TRBV5-1 and J usage is TRBJ2-2; a possible D gene is TRBD2 (7 bases). Germline V gives CDR1 SGHRS, CDR2 YFSETQ. Trimming shortened V by 1 base and J by 2 bases, and 12 bases separated the two germline ends. This CDR3 is built from 16 residues. The CDR3 DNA is TGCGCCAGCAGCTTGAACGGGGGGACAAACACCGGGGAGCTGTTTTTT. Its protein is CASSLNGGTNTGELFF.

J is TRBJ1-1 and V is TRBV7-6, with D perhaps matching TRBD1 (5 bases). The CDR3 spans 15 residues. Germline CDR1 reads SGHVS; CDR2 reads FNYEAQ. V gave up 5 bases and J gave up 0 bases, with 13 bases separating them. CDR3 nucleotides: TGTGCCAGCAGCCCCGGGCCGGGGGTGAACACTGAAGCTTTCTTT. Protein sequence: CASSPGPGVNTEAFF.